The text below deals with one T cell receptor (beta chain). This record belongs to a study of T cells in narcolepsy. Libraries were prepared by immunoSEQ multiplex PCR; TCRdb keeps only in-frame clonotypes and omits some of them. The sample holds about 30,000 clones, under 85% seen once. J was trimmed by 4 bases and V by 5 bases; bases with no gene match: 7. There are 14 residues in the CDR3. Germline V gives CDR1 SGHTA, CDR2 FQGNSA. Sequences were obtained from CD45RA- memory CD4+ T cells from PBMCs. This receptor was obtained from a human donor with narcolepsy. This chain joins TRBV7-2 and TRBJ2-5; TRBD1 aligns across 7 bases. The CDR3 bases are TGTGCCAGCAGCCCGCGACAGGGAAGAGAGACCCAGTACTTC. Its translation is CASSPRQGRETQYF.